Each of the 9 T cell receptor beta chains below was sequenced from the same sample in a study of regulatory T cells in long-lasting Graves disease. Time point: newly diagnosed GD, antithyroid drugs for less than 3 months. The TCR library used RNA extracted from PBMCs. Assembly of TCR beta libraries relied on iRepertoire HTBI primers together with Arm-PCR of CDR3 regions. TCRdb called the multiplex PCR reads again in MiXCR, with one record for every CDR3 protein. The data contain fewer than 650,000 distinct CDR3 sequences, less than 20% of them seen just once; the ten biggest clones take up about 17%. The data also belong to a second study, concerning T cells in Graves' hyperthyroidism and ophthalmopathy.

This specimen consisted of peripheral blood mononuclear cells (PBMCs), obtained at new diagnosis, from a patient treated with antithyroid drugs. The source is a woman aged 25-40 years with Graves disease.

This clonotype came up many times. J is TRBJ1-1 and V is TRBV28; 9 nucleotides match TRBD1. CDR3 length equals 15 residues. Losses at the gene ends were 6 bases for V and 6 bases for J; bases not matched to a gene: 11. Germline V gene sequence: CDR1 MDHEN, CDR2 SYDVKM. The CDR3 reads CASSQTGTGSPEAFF. CDR3 in DNA: TGTGCCAGCAGCCAAACCGGGACAGGGAGTCCTGAAGCTTTCTTT.

This clonotype appeared a few times. V gene TRBV5-1 combines with J gene TRBJ2-3; no definite D call. The germline CDR1 and CDR2 sequences are SGHRS and YFSETQ. This CDR3 has 14 residues. The ends were cut back, 4 bases at V and 5 bases at J, with 14 bases in the middle. The CDR3 region is CASSPSQMRDTQYF. For the CDR3, the DNA is TGCGCCAGCAGCCCCTCTCAGATGCGAGATACGCAGTATTTT.

The sample holds a few counts of this clonotype. This chain connects TRBV29-1 to TRBJ1-4; D might be TRBD1 (6 bases). Trimming took off 2 bases at V and 4 bases at J, with 14 bases between the two ends. Germline values: CDR1 SQVTM, CDR2 ANQGSEA. The CDR3 length is 15 residues. The CDR3 loop is CSVEKGGTSNEKLFF. CDR3 DNA: TGCAGCGTTGAAAAAGGGGGGACAAGTAATGAAAAACTGTTTTTT.

This clonotype was seen at least ten times. The V call is TRBV5-1, the J call TRBJ2-1, with 9 bases lining up with TRBD2. J gave up 6 bases and V 2 bases, and 9 bases lay outside the gene matches. The CDR3 contains 16 residues. The germline V gene has CDR1 SGHRS and CDR2 YFSETQ. Written as DNA, the CDR3 is TGCGCCAGCAGCTTACCTTTAGCGGGAGCGGGCAATGAGCAGTTCTTC. Translating it yields CASSLPLAGAGNEQFF.

At least ten counts were recorded for this clonotype. CDR3 region: CASSYERGLNTGELFF. The CDR3, as DNA: TGTGCCAGCAGTTACGAGAGGGGCCTCAACACCGGGGAGCTGTTTTTT. J is TRBJ2-2 and V is TRBV6-2 or TRBV6-3, with D perhaps TRBD1 or TRBD2 (5 bases each). Germline V gives CDR1 MNHEY, CDR2 SVGEGT. This CDR3 comprises 16 residues. V lost 2 bases and J 2 bases, leaving 12 bases between the germline ends.

This clonotype was seen once. This could be a read error, since a much larger clone is one nucleotide away. This chain connects TRBV10-3 to TRBJ1-2; D is uncertain. CDR1 and CDR2 from the germline V gene are ENHRY and SYGVKD. The CDR3 extends over 17 amino acids. The CDR3 region has the DNA TGTGCCATCAATGAGTCCCGGGGAGACAAGGCCCACTATGGCTACACCTTC. It translates to CAINESRGDKAHYGYTF.

The chain combines TRBV12-3 or TRBV12-4 with TRBJ1-1; TRBD1 is a possible D gene (6 bases). The V end lost 6 bases, the J end lost 1 base, and 12 bases lay between the germline ends. This CDR3 has 14 residues. The CDR3 protein is CASRRGVPNTEAFF. CDR3 in DNA: TGTGCCAGCAGGAGGGGGGTTCCGAACACTGAAGCTTTCTTT.

The V gene is TRBV13, the J gene TRBJ1-1, with D unresolved. CDR1 and CDR2 from the germline V gene are PRHDT and FYEKMQ (reference sequence). Trimming removed 8 bases at V and 3 bases at J, with 22 bases between. The CDR3 sequence is 16 residues long. CDR3 region: CASSSRRVGWHTEAFF. DNA of the CDR3: TGTGCCAGCTCCTCCCGGAGGGTGGGTTGGCACACTGAAGCTTTCTTT.

This sequence joins TRBV4-1 and TRBJ1-1; D gene ambiguous. The CDR3 length is 13 residues. The ends were cut back, 1 base at V and 8 bases at J, with 11 bases in the middle. Germline loops: CDR1 MGHRA, CDR2 YSYEKL. CDR3 sequence (DNA): TGCGCCAGCAGCCAAGGTGGGGAAATGGAAGCTTTCTTT. As protein: CASSQGGEMEAFF.